The sample holds a few counts of the clone carrying this T cell receptor beta chain. Its antigen is still unknown. CDR3 size: 16 residues. V was cut by 0 bases and J by 3 bases, with 16 bases left in between. In germline, CDR1 is DFQATT, CDR2 SNEGSKA (reference sequence). The data stem from a study of T cell repertoires in cytomegalovirus infection. About the study: CMV infection together with matching HLA type was indicated by public TCR beta signatures.

General study findings and limits: Frequencies of public TCR beta families were cumulated, and this identified carriers of CMV plus the relevant HLA. In two of eight donors, the top clonotype was HLA-C-restricted CMV-specific.

One entry per CDR3 protein, called by TCRdb with MiXCR from the reads. The profile shows hundreds of thousands of distinct CDR3 sequences, about 8.8% of them singletons. This sequence originates from a human donor in good health (CMV status not recorded). Some clones in this sample may be carry-over from other donors' samples. The chain has TRBV20-1 and TRBJ2-3; D may be TRBD2 (5 bases). The sequenced sample was PBMCs. CDR3 DNA sequence: TGCAGTGCTAGAGATTATCGGGTAGCGAAGACAGATACGCAGTATTTT. Protein: CSARDYRVAKTDTQYF.